These 20 T cell receptor beta chains came from one sample sequenced in a study of response to subunit inactivated influenza vaccine. A single record per CDR3 protein comes from TCRdb applying MiXCR to the RT-PCR reads. The sample consists of about 190,000 distinct CDR3 sequences, approximately 15% of them appearing once. The source material was CD8+ T cells sorted from PBMCs, sampled approximately 5 days after vaccination. The source of these receptors is a man aged 50 to 60 who received an inactivated influenza vaccine.

J is TRBJ2-7 and V is TRBV4-3, with 7 bases aligning to TRBD2. Trimming cost V 0 bases and J 5 bases; bases outside gene matches: 10. The CDR3 extends over 16 amino acids. Germline CDR1 and CDR2: LGHNA and YSLEER. The CDR3 loop reads CASSQDFWGGEDEQYF. CDR3 DNA sequence: TGCGCCAGCAGCCAAGATTTTTGGGGGGGTGAGGACGAGCAGTACTTC.

This clonotype was counted many times. The chain employs TRBV12-3 or TRBV12-4 and TRBJ2-7; D is uncertain. The CDR3 loop spans 12 amino acids. Trimming removed 4 bases at V and 2 bases at J, with 6 bases between. The CDR3 is CASSSSTYEQYF. The CDR3 bases are TGTGCCAGCAGTTCCAGCACCTACGAGCAGTACTTC.

CDR3 in DNA: TGTGCCAGCATACGGACAGGGAACAATGAGCAGTTCTTC. Protein: CASIRTGNNEQFF. The genes are TRBV2 and TRBJ2-1; 8 nucleotides match TRBD1. In germline, CDR1 is SNHLY, CDR2 FYNNEI. The CDR3 extends over 13 amino acids. Germline trimming cut 7 bases from V and 5 bases from J; bases unmatched to any gene: 4.

This clonotype was seen a handful of times. The V and J genes are TRBV5-1 and TRBJ2-1; tentatively, D is TRBD1 (5 bases). Trimming took off 3 bases at V and 1 base at J, with 11 bases between the two ends. CDR1 is SGHRS and CDR2 is YFSETQ in the germline V gene. The CDR3 is 15 residues long. The CDR3 spells CASSSDSLSYNEQFF. The CDR3 DNA is TGCGCCAGCAGCTCAGACAGCCTTTCCTACAATGAGCAGTTCTTC.

This clonotype was counted ten times or more. This chain connects TRBV19 to TRBJ1-1; D is possibly TRBD1 (6 bases). The CDR3 is 13 amino acids. The V gene lost 0 bases and the J gene lost 6 bases, with 8 bases spanning the gap. Germline CDR1 and CDR2: LNHDA and SQIVND (reference sequence). The CDR3 sequence is CASSIDRGAEAFF. For the CDR3, the DNA is TGTGCCAGTAGTATAGACAGGGGAGCTGAAGCTTTCTTT.

This chain joins TRBV20-1 and TRBJ2-5; D might be TRBD2 (5 bases). V lost 6 bases to trimming and J lost 2 bases, with 16 bases between them. The germline CDR1 and CDR2 sequences are DFQATT and SNEGSKA (reference sequence). CDR3 length: 14 amino acids. The chain's CDR3 is CSASDYTEQETQYF. In DNA, the CDR3 is TGCAGTGCGTCAGACTACACGGAACAAGAGACCCAGTACTTC.

The sample holds many counts of this clonotype. The V and J genes are TRBV5-6 and TRBJ2-7; D gene ambiguous. Germline lookup yields CDR1 SGHDT and CDR2 YYEEEE. The CDR3 contains 14 residues. Between the trimmed V and J ends, which lost 1 base and 2 bases, there was a span of 10 bases. This chain's CDR3 is CASSLQGIPYEQYF. CDR3 DNA: TGTGCCAGCAGCTTGCAAGGGATTCCCTACGAGCAGTACTTC.

The chain has TRBV27 and TRBJ2-1; 13 bases agree with TRBD2. The V segment lost 5 bases and the J segment 8 bases; nucleotides outside the gene matches: 12. This CDR3 is 17 amino acids long. Germline lookup yields CDR1 MNHEY and CDR2 SMNVEV (reference sequence). The CDR3 loop reads CASSRLAGGIRGDEQFF. For the CDR3, the DNA is TGTGCCAGCAGTCGACTAGCGGGGGGAATCCGGGGCGATGAGCAGTTCTTC.

The V gene is TRBV4-1, the J gene TRBJ2-5, with TRBD2 matching over 14 bases. CDR3 length equals 16 residues. Germline V gene data show CDR1 as MGHRA and CDR2 as YSYEKL. J gave up 3 bases and V 1 base, and 1 base lay outside the gene matches. The CDR3 DNA is TGCGCCAGCAGCCAAGTGGGACTAGCGGGGGAAGAGACCCAGTACTTC. Protein product: CASSQVGLAGEETQYF.

This chain links TRBV6-5 with TRBJ2-5; TRBD2 matches at 9 bases. V was pared by 0 bases and J by 1 base, with 3 bases of the junction left unmatched. Germline V gene lookup returns CDR1 MNHEY and CDR2 SVGAGI. The CDR3 is made up of 16 amino acids. The CDR3 nucleotides are TGTGCCAGCAGTTACTCCCGACTAGCGGCCCAAGAGACCCAGTACTTC. Translated: CASSYSRLAAQETQYF.

This clonotype was counted a few times. The rearrangement links TRBV6-1 to TRBJ1-3; 9 nucleotides match TRBD1. The germline CDR1 and CDR2 sequences are MNHNS and SASEGT. This CDR3 has 14 amino acids. The ends lost 5 bases at V and 7 bases at J; junction bases unmatched: 6. The DNA for the CDR3 is TGTGCCAGCAGTCCGGGACAGGGAAGGAACACCATATATTTT. As protein: CASSPGQGRNTIYF.

This clonotype occurred many times. The V call is TRBV6-6, the J call TRBJ2-1; 7 bases are shared with TRBD2. The ends lost 0 bases at V and 0 bases at J; junction bases unmatched: 2. CDR3 size: 16 residues. CDR1 is MNHNY and CDR2 is SVGAGI in the germline V gene (reference sequence). The DNA for the CDR3 is TGTGCCAGCAGTTACTCTGGCGGGAGCTCCTACAATGAGCAGTTCTTC. Residues: CASSYSGGSSYNEQFF.

This clonotype appeared a few times. The CDR3 loop is CASSYSFWRGLSYEQYF. The DNA for the CDR3 is TGTGCCAGCAGTTACTCTTTTTGGCGGGGACTCTCCTACGAGCAGTACTTC. The V call is TRBV6-2 or TRBV6-3, the J call TRBJ2-7; TRBD2 might be the D (6 bases). In germline, CDR1 is MNHEY, CDR2 SVGEGT. The CDR3 loop spans 17 amino acids. V was cut by 0 bases and J by 0 bases, with 15 bases left in between.

The chain carries TRBV28 and TRBJ2-7, with D possibly being TRBD1 (6 bases). Between the trimmed V and J ends, which lost 2 bases and 0 bases, there was a span of 14 bases. This CDR3 spans 16 amino acids. Per germline, CDR1 MDHEN and CDR2 SYDVKM. In nucleotides, the CDR3 is TGTGCCAGCAGTTTAGAAGGGCTAGGGGGCTCCTACGAGCAGTACTTC. As protein: CASSLEGLGGSYEQYF.

This rearrangement joins TRBV6-1 to TRBJ2-7; D remains unclear. The germline V gene encodes CDR1 MNHNS and CDR2 SASEGT. Deletions cut 2 bases from V and 0 bases from J, with 14 bases between. CDR3 size: 16 residues. The CDR3 protein is CASSELGRPHSYEQYF. In nucleotides, the CDR3 is TGTGCCAGCAGTGAATTGGGCAGGCCCCACTCCTACGAGCAGTACTTC.

This clonotype was recorded a few times. The chain has TRBV6-5 and TRBJ2-7; maybe TRBD2 (5 bases). Between the trimmed V and J ends, which lost 2 bases and 6 bases, there was a span of 14 bases. The CDR3 is 14 amino acids. CDR1 MNHEY and CDR2 SVGAGI come from the germline V gene. The CDR3 loop is CASSYGGRIFEQYF. The CDR3 DNA reads as TGTGCCAGCAGTTACGGCGGGCGAATTTTCGAGCAGTACTTC.

This clonotype was observed a few times. CDR3 residues: CASSLDRGQTDTQYF. The CDR3 coding sequence is TGTGCCAGCAGTCTGGACAGGGGGCAAACAGATACGCAGTATTTT. The genes are TRBV28 and TRBJ2-3, with 11 bases that match TRBD1. This CDR3 has 15 amino acids. V lost 5 bases and J lost 3; bases outside the gene matches: 4. The germline V gene has CDR1 MDHEN and CDR2 SYDVKM.

The chain couples TRBV12-3 or TRBV12-4 to TRBJ2-1; D unclear. V gave up 1 base and J gave up 0 bases, with 7 bases separating them. The length of the CDR3 is 15 residues. CDR3 amino acids: CASSLGNPSYNEQFF. The CDR3 DNA reads as TGTGCCAGCAGTTTAGGCAATCCCTCCTACAATGAGCAGTTCTTC.

V and J are TRBV9 and TRBJ2-4; D is perhaps TRBD2 (6 bases). Looked up from germline, CDR1 is SGDLS and CDR2 is YYNGEE. This CDR3 region has 15 residues. V gave up 4 bases and J gave up 2 bases, with 13 bases separating them. CDR3 nucleotides: TGTGCCAGCAGCCCGTCCGGGACTCCCAAAAACATTCAGTACTTC. Protein product: CASSPSGTPKNIQYF. The whole variable domain, remainder taken from reference TRBV9 and TRBJ2-4, is DSGVTQTPKHLITATGQRVTLRCSPRSGDLSVYWYQQSLDQGLQFLIQYYNGEERAKGNILERFSAQQFPDLHSELNLSSLELGDSALYFCASSPSGTPKNIQYFGAGTRLSVL.

This clonotype was counted ten times or more. V and J are TRBV12-3 or TRBV12-4 and TRBJ2-7; 8 bases match TRBD1. The CDR3 extends over 13 amino acids. V gave up 3 bases and J gave up 6 bases; unmatched junction bases: 4. CDR3 sequence reads: CASSFRTGIEQYF. As DNA, the CDR3 is TGTGCCAGCAGTTTCCGGACAGGGATCGAGCAGTACTTC.